The present entry profiles one T cell receptor beta chain with its context. Its antigen is not identified. This sample was taken from a study of T cells in localized non-small cell lung cancer. Study results and limitations: Tumor showed lower T cell clonality than uninvolved adjacent lung, where it was highest. Those with higher blood T cell density had longer overall survival. Sequencing, confined to only one tumor region, leaves heterogeneity possible. A median of approximately 54 clones ranked among the top 100 in tumor appeared in adjacent lung.

Germline CDR1 is SGDLS and CDR2 is YYNGEE. The CDR3 extends over 15 amino acids. The germline V and J ends were trimmed by 4 bases and 1 base, with 14 bases remaining between them. Libraries were prepared by immunoSEQ multiplex PCR; TCRdb keeps only in-frame clonotypes and omits some of them. Of more than 20,000 clones detected, roughly 84% appear once; the ten largest clones hold around a sixth. The receptor's source is a woman aged 40-70 years with stage II squamous cell lung carcinoma. The specimen comprised PBMCs, sampled before any cancer treatment. This chain links TRBV9 with TRBJ1-1; maybe TRBD1 (6 bases). In DNA form, the CDR3 reads TGTGCCAGCAGCCCCGGGGACAAAACGAACACTGAAGCTTTCTTT. It encodes CASSPGDKTNTEAFF.